These T cell receptor beta chains were read from a single sample in a study of blood T cell repertoires in COVID-19. Data came from immunoSEQ multiplex PCR; TCRdb stores just in-frame clones and leaves some out. Of about 150,000 clones listed, 75% to 90% are singletons. Material for sequencing was peripheral blood. All receptors come from a woman aged 55-75 years with active or convalescent COVID-19. Both conserved end residues are part of each CDR3. The D gene is left open where the match is weak. Size is omitted from some rows. Given values are once, few, many or a class for expanded clones.

V	size	J	D	CDR3	DNA
TRBV12-3/TRBV12-4	NA	TRBJ1-1	NA	CASSLQNTEAFF	TGTGCCAGCAGTTTACAAAACACTGAAGCTTTCTTT
TRBV4-1	NA	TRBJ2-5	TRBD2	CASSQDLAGALKTQYF	TGCGCCAGCAGCCAAGATCTAGCGGGGGCGTTAAAGACCCAGTACTTC
TRBV5-8	NA	TRBJ2-3	NA	CASSLGTLSTDTQYF	TGTGCCAGCAGCTTGGGGACACTAAGCACAGATACGCAGTATTTT
TRBV29-1	NA	TRBJ2-7	NA	CSVVEGLHYEQYF	TGCAGCGTTGTGGAGGGGCTACACTACGAGCAGTACTTC
TRBV4-1	NA	TRBJ1-5	TRBD1	CASSHSGTASNQPQHF	TGCGCCAGCAGCCATTCCGGGACAGCCAGCAATCAGCCCCAGCATTTT
TRBV11-2	once	TRBJ2-7	TRBD1	CASSSEGASYEQYF	TGTGCCAGCAGCTCCGAGGGGGCATCCTACGAGCAGTACTTC
TRBV29-1	NA	TRBJ1-2	NA	CSAEDGNYGYTF	TGCAGCGCCGAAGACGGGAACTATGGCTACACCTTC
TRBV7-2	NA	TRBJ2-7	TRBD1	CASSMGTGWDEQYF	TGTGCCAGCAGCATGGGGACAGGGTGGGACGAGCAGTACTTC
TRBV5-6	few	TRBJ1-3	TRBD1	CASSRRGTGEGNTIYF	TGTGCCAGCAGCCGGAGGGGGACAGGGGAAGGAAACACCATATATTTT
TRBV19	NA	TRBJ1-5	NA	CASSPGSPLAGDQPQHF	TGTGCCAGTAGTCCGGGGTCCCCCCTCGCGGGAGATCAGCCCCAGCATTTT
TRBV13	NA	TRBJ2-1	TRBD2	CASSLGRGGNEQFF	TGTGCCAGCAGCTTAGGCCGGGGGGGCAATGAGCAGTTCTTC
TRBV28	once	TRBJ1-2	NA	CASNLRADYGYTF	TGTGCCAGCAACCTGAGGGCGGACTATGGCTACACCTTC
TRBV29-1	NA	TRBJ2-7	TRBD1	CSVEKQGNEQYF	TGCAGCGTCGAGAAACAGGGGAACGAGCAGTACTTC
TRBV4-3	NA	TRBJ1-6	NA	CASSQDRNRALHF	TGCGCCAGCAGCCAAGATCGAAACAGGGCCCTCCACTTT
TRBV6-2/TRBV6-3	NA	TRBJ1-5	TRBD1	CASSQGQNNQPQHF	TGTGCCAGCAGCCAGGGACAGAACAATCAGCCCCAGCATTTT
TRBV6-5	NA	TRBJ1-1	TRBD1	CASSPRGIYPTEAFF	TGTGCCAGCAGCCCCAGGGGGATCTACCCCACTGAAGCTTTCTTT
TRBV7-2	once	TRBJ2-1	NA	CASSLRDSYNEQFF	TGTGCCAGCAGCTTACGGGACTCCTACAATGAGCAGTTCTTC